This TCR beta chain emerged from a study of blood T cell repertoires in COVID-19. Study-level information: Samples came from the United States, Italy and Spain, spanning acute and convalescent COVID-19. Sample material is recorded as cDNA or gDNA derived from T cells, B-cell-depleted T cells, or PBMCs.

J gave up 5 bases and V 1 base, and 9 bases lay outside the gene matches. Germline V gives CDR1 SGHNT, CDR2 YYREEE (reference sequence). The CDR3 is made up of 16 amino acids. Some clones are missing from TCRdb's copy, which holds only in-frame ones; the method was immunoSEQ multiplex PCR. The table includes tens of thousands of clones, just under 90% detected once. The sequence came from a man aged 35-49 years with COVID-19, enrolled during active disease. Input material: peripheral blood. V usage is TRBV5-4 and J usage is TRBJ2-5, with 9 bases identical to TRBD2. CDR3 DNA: TGTGCCAGCAGCTTGAGTAGCGGGAGAAGTTTGGAGACCCAGTACTTC. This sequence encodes CASSLSSGRSLETQYF.